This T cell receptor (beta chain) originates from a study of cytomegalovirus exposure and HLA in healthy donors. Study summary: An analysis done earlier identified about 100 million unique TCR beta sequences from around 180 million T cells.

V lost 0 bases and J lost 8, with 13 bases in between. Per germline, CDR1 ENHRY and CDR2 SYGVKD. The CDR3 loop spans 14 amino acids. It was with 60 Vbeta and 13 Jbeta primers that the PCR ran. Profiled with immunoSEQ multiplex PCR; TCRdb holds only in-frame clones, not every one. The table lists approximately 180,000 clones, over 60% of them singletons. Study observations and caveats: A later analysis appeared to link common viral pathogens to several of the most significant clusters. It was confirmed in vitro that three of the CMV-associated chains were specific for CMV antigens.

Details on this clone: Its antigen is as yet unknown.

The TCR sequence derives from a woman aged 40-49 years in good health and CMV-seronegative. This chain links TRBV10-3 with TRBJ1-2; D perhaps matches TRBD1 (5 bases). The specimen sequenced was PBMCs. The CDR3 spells CAISESMGGWGYTF. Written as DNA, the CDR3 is TGTGCCATCAGTGAGTCGATGGGGGGATGGGGCTACACCTTC.